This T cell receptor beta chain is drawn from a study of T cell responses to AZD1222 COVID-19 vaccine. Of note for this clone: Its antigen is as yet unknown.

Sequencing used immunoSEQ multiplex PCR; TCRdb keeps in-frame clones, though not all of them. The repertoire holds under 150,000 clones, over 85% seen once, with 7.5% to 9.5% in the top ten. Study results and limitations: Spike-specific TCR breadth and depth went up after people got two AZD1222 doses. Clonal diversity may have been underestimated, and the donors were mostly white British, with more females than males. Just six or seven AZD1222 recipients tested seropositive at baseline.

Trimming shortened V by 2 bases and J by 1 base, and 11 bases separated the two germline ends. Germline CDR1 and CDR2: GTSNPN and SVGIG (reference sequence). The length of the CDR3 is 15 residues. The source is an adult in good health. The sequencing here drew on peripheral blood, taken on day 0 of AZD1222 vaccination. V gene TRBV30 combines with J gene TRBJ1-4, with unresolved D. DNA for the CDR3: TGTGCCTGGAGTCCCCTAGGGCTAACTAATGAAAAACTGTTTTTT. It codes for CAWSPLGLTNEKLFF.